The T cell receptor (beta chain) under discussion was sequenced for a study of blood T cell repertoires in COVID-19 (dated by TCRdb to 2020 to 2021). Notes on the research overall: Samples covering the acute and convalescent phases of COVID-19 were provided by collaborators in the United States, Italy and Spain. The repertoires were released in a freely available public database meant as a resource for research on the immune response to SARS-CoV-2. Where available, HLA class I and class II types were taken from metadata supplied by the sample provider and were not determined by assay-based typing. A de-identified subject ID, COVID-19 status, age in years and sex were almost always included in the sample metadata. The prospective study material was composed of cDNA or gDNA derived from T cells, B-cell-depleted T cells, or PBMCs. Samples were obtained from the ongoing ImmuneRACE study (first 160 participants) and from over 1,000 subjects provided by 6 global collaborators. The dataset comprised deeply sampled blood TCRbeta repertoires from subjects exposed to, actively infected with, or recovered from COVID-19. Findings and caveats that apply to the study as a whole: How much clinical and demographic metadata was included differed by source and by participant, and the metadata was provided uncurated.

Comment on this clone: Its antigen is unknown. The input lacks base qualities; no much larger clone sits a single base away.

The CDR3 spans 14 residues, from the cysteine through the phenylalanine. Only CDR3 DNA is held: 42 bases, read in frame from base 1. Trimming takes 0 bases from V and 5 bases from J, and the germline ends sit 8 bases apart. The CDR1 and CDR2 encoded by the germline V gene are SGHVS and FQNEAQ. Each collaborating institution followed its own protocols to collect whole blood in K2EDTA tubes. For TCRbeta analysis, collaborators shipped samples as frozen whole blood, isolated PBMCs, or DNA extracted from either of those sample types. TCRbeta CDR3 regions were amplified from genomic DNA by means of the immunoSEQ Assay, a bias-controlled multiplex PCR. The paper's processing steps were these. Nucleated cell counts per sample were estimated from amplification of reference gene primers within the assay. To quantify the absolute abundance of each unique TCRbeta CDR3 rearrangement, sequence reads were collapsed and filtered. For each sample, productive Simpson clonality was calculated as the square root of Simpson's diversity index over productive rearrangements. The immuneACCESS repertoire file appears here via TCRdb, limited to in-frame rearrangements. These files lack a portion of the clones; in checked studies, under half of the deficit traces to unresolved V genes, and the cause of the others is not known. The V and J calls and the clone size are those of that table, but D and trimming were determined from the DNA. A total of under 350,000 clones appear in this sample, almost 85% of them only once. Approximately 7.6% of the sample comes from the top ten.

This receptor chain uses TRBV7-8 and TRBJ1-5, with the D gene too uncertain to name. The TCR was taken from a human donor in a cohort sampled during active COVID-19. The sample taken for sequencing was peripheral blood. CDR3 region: CASSLASSDQPQHF. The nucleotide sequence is TGTGCCAGCAGCTTAGCTAGTTCCGATCAGCCCCAGCATTTT.